The rows below give T cell receptor beta chains drawn from one sample of a study of blood T cell repertoires in COVID-19. This table comes from immunoSEQ multiplex PCR, and its TCRdb copy is limited to in-frame clones, with some not included. The sample carries 79,000 or so clones, about nine tenths recorded once. The sequencing sample was made of peripheral blood. All receptors come from a human donor in a cohort sampled during active COVID-19. Each CDR3 is given with its conserved first and last residue. Fields, in order: D gene, J gene, clone size, V gene, CDR3 DNA, CDR3 protein. The D gene is left open where the match is weak. Size values are once, few and many counts, or a class for expanded clones, and some rows have none.

NA	TRBJ1-2	NA	TRBV12-3/TRBV12-4	TGTGCCAGCAGTTTGTACGGGGTCGGCTACACCTTC	CASSLYGVGYTF
TRBD2	TRBJ2-1	NA	TRBV12-3/TRBV12-4	TGTGCCAGCAGTGGACTAGTTACTGAGCAGTTCTTC	CASSGLVTEQFF
TRBD2	TRBJ2-1	NA	TRBV19	TGTGCCAGTAGTATATTATCGGGGGGACTAGCGGTTAATGAGCAGTTCTTC	CASSILSGGLAVNEQFF
TRBD1	TRBJ1-1	NA	TRBV28	TGTGCCAGCAGCAAGGGACAGACCAACACTGAAGCTTTCTTT	CASSKGQTNTEAFF
NA	TRBJ2-6	NA	TRBV3-1/TRBV3-2	TGTGCCAGCAGCCCTTTGGAGGGTCTGACTGGGGCCAACGTCCTGACTTTC	CASSPLEGLTGANVLTF
NA	TRBJ2-5	NA	TRBV6-5	TGTGCCAGCACCTCAGGGGAGACCCAGTACTTC	CASTSGETQYF
NA	TRBJ2-3	NA	TRBV7-9	TGTGCCAGCAGCCCGAGGGGGATAGGAGATACGCAGTATTTT	CASSPRGIGDTQYF
TRBD1	TRBJ2-2	NA	TRBV15	TGTGCCACCAGCAGAGATTTACAGGGGAGTACCGGGGAGCTGTTTTTT	CATSRDLQGSTGELFF
NA	TRBJ2-7	NA	TRBV5-1	TGCGCCAGCAGCTCCGGTTACGGGGGAACCTCCTACGAGCAGTACTTC	CASSSGYGGTSYEQYF
TRBD2	TRBJ2-1	NA	TRBV4-2	TGTGCCAGCAGCCAAGATGAAAGCGGGAGGCCCAATGAGCAGTTCTTC	CASSQDESGRPNEQFF
NA	TRBJ1-5	NA	TRBV19	TGTGCCAGTGCCGGGACATTCCGTCCGTCCCAGCATTTT	CASAGTFRPSQHF
NA	TRBJ1-2	few	TRBV11-2	TGTGCCAGCAGCCCGGGACTCGAGAACTATGGCTACACCTTC	CASSPGLENYGYTF
NA	TRBJ2-7	NA	TRBV27	TGTGCCAGCAGTCCTCGGGGAGACGAGCAGTACTTC	CASSPRGDEQYF
NA	TRBJ1-5	NA	TRBV28	TGTGCCAGCAGTTTACATTACCGGGTCACTAATCAGCCCCAGCATTTT	CASSLHYRVTNQPQHF
TRBD1	TRBJ2-7	NA	TRBV9	TGTGCCAGCAGCGTAGAGGCGGGACAGGGGAACTACGAGCAGTACTTC	CASSVEAGQGNYEQYF